Shown below are 30 T cell receptor beta chains from a single sample sequenced in a study of regulatory and conventional T cells in RAG deficiency. TCRdb's table, derived via immunoSEQ multiplex PCR, lists solely in-frame clones and lacks some. The table records 30,000 to 40,000 clones, 89% of them present only once. These data were also filed under a second study, of regulatory T cells. That work states: Amplification used 52 TRBV primers and 13 TRBJ primers.

The sequencing input was CD8+ T cells sorted from blood. These receptors originate from a human donor in good health.

This clone is medium-sized. V and J are TRBV14 and TRBJ2-7; no clear D. The CDR3 runs to 12 residues. Trimming took off 4 bases at V and 12 bases at J, with 16 bases between the two ends. In germline, CDR1 is SGHDN, CDR2 FVKESK. CDR3 residues: CASSPSNYEMYF. The DNA for the CDR3 is TGTGCCAGCAGCCCCAGCAACTACGAAATGTACTTC.

The V gene is TRBV18, the J gene TRBJ1-1, with TRBD1 as a possible D gene (5 bases). This CDR3 region has 13 residues. CDR1 and CDR2 (germline): KGHSH, LQKENI. Trimming cost V 1 base and J 11 bases, with 14 bases left between them. The CDR3 nucleotides are TGTGCCAGCTCACCACGCGGGACCCTGGAGGCTTTCTTT. Its protein is CASSPRGTLEAFF. The whole variable domain, filled in from reference TRBV18 and TRBJ1-1, reads NAGVMQNPRHLVRRRGQEARLRCSPMKGHSHVYWYRQLPEEGLKFMVYLQKENIIDESGMPKERFSAEFPKEGPSILRIQQVVRGDSAAYFCASSPRGTLEAFFGQGTRLTVV.

The chain uses TRBV7-9 and TRBJ2-7; D not certain. V lost 1 base to trimming and J lost 6 bases, with 7 bases between them. This CDR3 has 12 residues. CDR1 and CDR2 (germline): SEHNR, FQNEAQ (reference sequence). CDR3 residues: CASSLVTAEQYF. DNA for the CDR3: TGTGCCAGCAGCTTAGTTACCGCCGAGCAGTACTTC.

The chain has TRBV2 and TRBJ2-7, with TRBD1 identical over 7 bases. The CDR3 runs 14 residues. Germline CDR1 SNHLY, CDR2 FYNNEI. The CDR3 nucleotides read TGTCCCCCGAGACCCCGGGGACAGATCCTATGGCAGTACTTC. It yields the protein CPPRPRGQILWQYF.

This chain uses TRBV28 with TRBJ2-7; tentative D call: TRBD1 (6 bases). This CDR3 contains 14 residues. Trimming removed 1 base at V and 2 bases at J, with 9 bases between. The V gene's germline CDR1 is MDHEN and CDR2 SYDVKM. CDR3 DNA sequence: TGTGCCAGCAGTTTATTGGGGGCTACCTACGAGCAGTACTTC. Residues: CASSLLGATYEQYF.

The gene calls are TRBV9 and TRBJ1-3; possibly TRBD1 for D (6 bases). CDR1 SGDLS and CDR2 YYNGEE come from the germline V gene. The CDR3 covers 15 residues. The V and J ends lost 3 bases and 3 bases respectively, with 13 bases between them. CDR3 in amino acids: CASSGRGFGGNTIYF. The CDR3 DNA reads TGTGCCAGCAGCGGGAGGGGGTTTGGTGGAAACACCATATATTTT.

The chain couples TRBV4-2 to TRBJ2-7; no definite D call. The germline V and J ends were trimmed by 5 bases and 7 bases, with 12 bases remaining between them. The CDR3 is 12 residues long. Germline loops: CDR1 LGHNA, CDR2 YNFKEQ. The CDR3 here is CASSAETGEQYF. In DNA form, the CDR3 reads TGTGCCAGCAGCGCCGAAACTGGTGAGCAGTACTTC.

The V call is TRBV5-1, the J call TRBJ2-5; 11 bases map to TRBD2. The J call is uncertain, as TRBJ2-7 better fits the DNA end. CDR3 size: 15 residues. The germline V gene encodes CDR1 SGHRS and CDR2 YFSETQ. CDR3 sequence (DNA): TGCGCCAGCAGCCCAGCGGGGACTAGCGGATACGAGCAGTACTTC. Encoded protein: CASSPAGTSGYEQYF.

The CDR3 reads CASSQDSPFRQYF. CDR3 nucleotides: TGTGCCAGCAGCCAAGATAGCCCGTTCAGGCAGTATTTT. This chain connects TRBV4-2 to TRBJ2-3; no clear D gene. There are 13 residues in the CDR3. V shed 0 bases and J shed 11 bases, with 12 bases lying between them. CDR1 and CDR2 (germline): LGHNA, YNFKEQ.

This clone was detected a few times. The chain has TRBV11-2 and TRBJ1-4; the D is unclear. The V and J ends lost 1 base and 7 bases respectively, with 10 bases between them. The CDR3 length is 14 residues. Germline CDR1 reads SGHAT; CDR2 reads FQNNGV. CDR3 in DNA: TGTGCCAGCAGCTTAGGGACTTGGGGTGAAAAACTGTTTTTT. Translating gives CASSLGTWGEKLFF.

This chain connects TRBV2 to TRBJ1-2, with D uncertain. This CDR3 region has 14 residues. Germline V CDR1 and CDR2: SNHLY, FYNNEI. V was pared by 9 bases and J by 6 bases, with 20 bases between. The CDR3 nucleotides are TGTGCCAGGGAGGACCCCCGAGATTTCGATGGCTACACCTTC. This sequence encodes CAREDPRDFDGYTF. Full variable domain (rest looked up from reference TRBV2 and TRBJ1-2): EPEVTQTPSHQVTQMGQEVILRCVPISNHLYFYWYRQILGQKVEFLVSFYNNEISEKSEIFDDQFSVERPDGSNFTLKIRSTKLEDSAMYFCAREDPRDFDGYTFGSGTRLTVV.

The genes are TRBV15 and TRBJ2-1, with unresolved D. The CDR3 is 15 amino acids. The V end lost 2 bases, the J end lost 4 bases, and 12 bases lay between the germline ends. From germline, CDR1 is LNHNV and CDR2 YYDKDF (reference sequence). The CDR3 nucleotides read TGTGCCACCAGCAGAACCCTACGACCTTACAATGAGCAGTTCTTC. Protein sequence: CATSRTLRPYNEQFF.

This clone showed up just a few times. The chain couples TRBV15 to TRBJ2-1; TRBD1 aligns across 9 bases. The junction had 6 bases not matched to a gene; V was cut back by 1 base and J by 5 bases. The CDR3 has 16 residues. The V gene's germline CDR1 is LNHNV and CDR2 YYDKDF (reference sequence). The CDR3 protein is CATSRGDRDVDNEQFF. CDR3 nucleotide sequence: TGTGCCACCAGCAGAGGGGACAGGGATGTTGACAATGAGCAGTTCTTC.

This clone was observed once. This rearrangement joins TRBV11-3 to TRBJ1-1; D is undetermined. Germline V gene sequence: CDR1 SGHNT, CDR2 YENEEA. V shed 7 bases and J shed 0 bases, with 6 bases lying between them. The CDR3 is 12 amino acids. This CDR3 reads CASKAMNTEAFF. CDR3 sequence (DNA): TGTGCCAGCAAAGCGATGAACACTGAAGCTTTCTTT. Supplemented by reference TRBV11-3 and TRBJ1-1, the full variable domain reads EAGVVQSPRYKIIEKKQPVAFWCNPISGHNTLYWYLQNLGQGPELLIRYENEEAVDDSQLPKDRFSAERLKGVDSTLKIQPAELGDSAVYLCASKAMNTEAFFGQGTRLTVV.

This clone was seen only once. CDR3 nucleotide sequence: TGTGCCAGCAGCTTGGGGGAACGGACCTCTGGAAACACCATATATTTT. Translation: CASSLGERTSGNTIYF. The J gene is TRBJ1-3, the V gene TRBV5-6; D call uncertain. V lost 0 bases, J lost 0 bases, and 10 bases lay in between. In germline, CDR1 is SGHDT, CDR2 YYEEEE. The CDR3 spans 16 residues.

The chain links TRBV29-1 to TRBJ2-5, with 9 bases that match TRBD2. Per germline, CDR1 SQVTM and CDR2 ANQGSEA. The junction had 11 bases not matched to a gene; V was cut back by 2 bases and J by 4 bases. This CDR3 comprises 16 residues. CDR3 DNA sequence: TGCAGCGTTGAACGTGATAGCGGGGGTCTCGGAGAGACCCAGTACTTC. Translated: CSVERDSGGLGETQYF.

The rearrangement uses TRBV20-1 and TRBJ2-7; D is possibly TRBD1 (5 bases). This CDR3 contains 11 residues. Trimming removed 4 bases at V and 6 bases at J, with 10 bases between. Germline V gene data show CDR1 as DFQATT and CDR2 as SNEGSKA (reference sequence). CDR3 in amino acids: CSATGTGEQYF. The CDR3 DNA reads as TGCAGTGCTACGGGTACAGGCGAGCAGTACTTC.

The chain has TRBV5-1 and TRBJ2-5; 16 nucleotides agree with TRBD2. V dropped 4 bases and J dropped 5; count of bases not matched to a gene: 5. Germline V CDR1 and CDR2: SGHRS, YFSETQ. The CDR3 spans 16 residues. This CDR3 is CASSRGLAGGMETQYF. DNA of the CDR3: TGCGCCAGCAGCCGGGGACTAGCGGGGGGGATGGAGACCCAGTACTTC.

In nucleotides, the CDR3 is TGTGCCAGCAGCTTACTCGGCGGGAGCTACAATGAGCAGTTCTTC. As protein: CASSLLGGSYNEQFF. This rearrangement joins TRBV7-3 to TRBJ2-1; 7 positions match TRBD2. The germline V gene encodes CDR1 SGHTA and CDR2 FQGTGA. The CDR3 length is 15 residues. J was trimmed by 3 bases and V by 2 bases; bases with no gene match: 4.

The gene calls are TRBV28 and TRBJ2-6; D gene ambiguous. Deletions cut 4 bases from V and 0 bases from J, with 7 bases between. The germline gives CDR1 MDHEN, CDR2 SYDVKM. The CDR3 contains 15 residues. For the CDR3, the DNA is TGTGCCAGCAGTTCCTTCAACTCTGGGGCCAACGTCCTGACTTTC. Protein: CASSSFNSGANVLTF. Together with reference TRBV28 and TRBJ2-6, the CDR3 gives the full variable domain: DVKVTQSSRYLVKRTGEKVFLECVQDMDHENMFWYRQDPGLGLRLIYFSYDVKMKEKGDIPEGYSVSREKKERFSLILESASTNQTSMYLCASSSFNSGANVLTFGAGSRLTVL.

The gene calls are TRBV30 and TRBJ2-3; D remains ambiguous. V lost 1 base to trimming and J lost 0 bases, with 8 bases between them. The CDR3 is 14 amino acids. Looked up from germline, CDR1 is GTSNPN and CDR2 is SVGIG (reference sequence). This CDR3 is CAWSGKGSTDTQYF. The CDR3 DNA is TGTGCCTGGAGTGGGAAAGGAAGCACAGATACGCAGTATTTT.

This chain links TRBV9 with TRBJ1-1, with 9 bases that match TRBD1. This CDR3 comprises 15 residues. Germline lookup yields CDR1 SGDLS and CDR2 YYNGEE. The V gene end was trimmed by 3 bases and the J gene end by 3 bases; junction bases not matched to a gene: 6. CDR3 sequence (DNA): TGTGCCAGCAGCGCCACCCGGACAGGGGACACTGAAGCTTTCTTT. Translated, it gives CASSATRTGDTEAFF.

This clone was seen only once. The chain has TRBV4-1 and TRBJ1-4, with D unclear. CDR3 length: 11 amino acids. Per germline, CDR1 MGHRA and CDR2 YSYEKL. V shed 7 bases and J shed 7 bases, with 7 bases lying between them. CDR3 sequence reads: CASKFGEKLFF. The DNA of the CDR3 is TGCGCCAGCAAGTTTGGTGAAAAACTGTTTTTT.

The V and J genes are TRBV28 and TRBJ2-7; D is possibly TRBD1 or TRBD2 (5 bases each). V lost 4 bases, J lost 3 bases, and 10 bases lay in between. Per germline, CDR1 MDHEN and CDR2 SYDVKM. This CDR3 has 13 residues. CDR3 residues: CASSSGTLYEQYF. The CDR3, as DNA: TGTGCCAGCAGTTCAGGGACGCTCTACGAGCAGTACTTC.

This clone was seen only a few times. The chain couples TRBV18 to TRBJ1-5; unclear D gene. Looked up from germline, CDR1 is KGHSH and CDR2 is LQKENI. This CDR3 comprises 14 residues. Trimming cost V 3 bases and J 2 bases, with 8 bases left between them. CDR3 DNA: TGTGCCAGCTCACCGCAATTCGGCAATCAGCCCCAGCATTTT. This gives the protein CASSPQFGNQPQHF.

The chain has TRBV28 and TRBJ1-6, with a tentative D call TRBD1 (5 bases). V dropped 7 bases and J dropped 8 bases, with 21 bases sitting between them. CDR3 size: 16 residues. Germline V CDR1 and CDR2: MDHEN, SYDVKM. CDR3 in DNA: TGTGCCAGCAAGTCGGGCCAGGGCTGGATTGATTCACCCCTCCACTTT. It encodes CASKSGQGWIDSPLHF.

The rearrangement links TRBV28 to TRBJ2-5; D gene unclear. The J call may not be correct, given that the DNA end is closer to TRBJ2-7. Germline V gives CDR1 MDHEN, CDR2 SYDVKM. This CDR3 is built from 13 residues. CDR3 sequence reads: CASRAGSLYEQYF. DNA of the CDR3: TGTGCCAGCAGGGCCGGGTCTCTCTACGAGCAGTACTTC.

The chain carries TRBV5-1 and TRBJ2-3, with no clear D. Germline V lookup: CDR1 SGHRS, CDR2 YFSETQ. This CDR3 spans 12 amino acids. Trimming pared 5 bases from V and 2 bases from J, leaving 6 bases between. The CDR3 nucleotides read TGCGCCAGCAGGGGAATCACAGATACGCAGTATTTT. Its translation is CASRGITDTQYF.

This clone appeared once. The rearrangement links TRBV28 to TRBJ1-5, with a possible D match to TRBD1 (5 bases). The germline V gene encodes CDR1 MDHEN and CDR2 SYDVKM. V lost 6 bases and J 3 bases, leaving 12 bases between the germline ends. The CDR3 length is 14 residues. CDR3 bases: TGTGCCAGCAGACCCGGGACGGTCAATCAGCCCCAGCATTTT. This sequence encodes CASRPGTVNQPQHF.

The gene calls are TRBV20-1 and TRBJ2-1; D may be TRBD2 (5 bases). V lost 4 bases, J lost 6 bases, and 7 bases lay in between. This CDR3 spans 11 amino acids. Per germline, CDR1 DFQATT and CDR2 SNEGSKA (reference sequence). This CDR3 is CSATTSNEQFF. CDR3 nucleotides: TGCAGTGCTACTACTAGCAATGAGCAGTTCTTC.